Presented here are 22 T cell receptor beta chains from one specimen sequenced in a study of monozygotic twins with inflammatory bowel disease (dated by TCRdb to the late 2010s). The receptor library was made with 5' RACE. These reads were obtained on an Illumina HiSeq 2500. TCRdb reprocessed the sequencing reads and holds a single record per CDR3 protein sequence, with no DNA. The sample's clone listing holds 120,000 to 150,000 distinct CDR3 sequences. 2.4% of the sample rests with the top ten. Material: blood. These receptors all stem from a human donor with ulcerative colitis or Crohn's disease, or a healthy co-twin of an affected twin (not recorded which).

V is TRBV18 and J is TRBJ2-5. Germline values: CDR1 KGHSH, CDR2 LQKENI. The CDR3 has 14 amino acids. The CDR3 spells CASSRSGNQETQYF.

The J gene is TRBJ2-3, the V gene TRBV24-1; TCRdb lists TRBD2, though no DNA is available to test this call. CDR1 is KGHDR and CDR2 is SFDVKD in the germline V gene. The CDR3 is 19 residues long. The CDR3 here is CATSDLKGKTSGGPDTQYF.

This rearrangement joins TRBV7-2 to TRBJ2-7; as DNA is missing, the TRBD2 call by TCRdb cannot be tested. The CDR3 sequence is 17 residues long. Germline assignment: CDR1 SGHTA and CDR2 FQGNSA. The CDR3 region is CASSLGAGYSLSYEQYF.

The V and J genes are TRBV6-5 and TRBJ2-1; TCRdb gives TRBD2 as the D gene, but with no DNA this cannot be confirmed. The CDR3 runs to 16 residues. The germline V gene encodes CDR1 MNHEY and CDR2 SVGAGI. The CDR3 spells CASSYSGPTYGNEQFF.

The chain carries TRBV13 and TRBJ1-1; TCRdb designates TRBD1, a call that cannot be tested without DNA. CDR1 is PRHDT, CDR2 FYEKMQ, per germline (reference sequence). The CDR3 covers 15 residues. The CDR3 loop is CASSLSPGEQGEAFF.

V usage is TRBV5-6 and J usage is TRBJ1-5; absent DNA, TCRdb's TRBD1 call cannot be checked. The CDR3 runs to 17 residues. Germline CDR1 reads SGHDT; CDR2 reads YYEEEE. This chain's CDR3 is CASSLKVEGVRNQPQHF.

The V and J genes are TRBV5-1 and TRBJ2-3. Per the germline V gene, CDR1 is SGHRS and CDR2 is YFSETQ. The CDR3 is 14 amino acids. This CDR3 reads CASRWFSSTDTQYF.

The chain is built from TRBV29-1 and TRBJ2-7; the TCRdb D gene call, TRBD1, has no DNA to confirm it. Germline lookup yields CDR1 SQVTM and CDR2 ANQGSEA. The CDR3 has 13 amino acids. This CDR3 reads CSAGTRTGWEQYF.

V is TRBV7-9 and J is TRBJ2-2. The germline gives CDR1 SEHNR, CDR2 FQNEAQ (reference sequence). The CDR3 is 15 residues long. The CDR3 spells CASSSQGAQTGELFF.

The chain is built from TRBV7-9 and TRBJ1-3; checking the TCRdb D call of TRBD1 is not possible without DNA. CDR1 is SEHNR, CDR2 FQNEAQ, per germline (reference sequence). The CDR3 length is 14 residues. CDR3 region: CASSAGQGRNTIYF.

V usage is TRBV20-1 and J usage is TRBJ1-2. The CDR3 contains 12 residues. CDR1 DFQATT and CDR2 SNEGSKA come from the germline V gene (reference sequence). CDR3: CSASTALYGYTF.

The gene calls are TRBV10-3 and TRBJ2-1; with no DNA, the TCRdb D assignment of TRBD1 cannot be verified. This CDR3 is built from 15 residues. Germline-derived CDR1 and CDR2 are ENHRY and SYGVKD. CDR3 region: CAISEGGQSYNEQFF.

CDR3: CASSSPGLGANYGYTF. The rearrangement links TRBV12-3 or TRBV12-4 to TRBJ1-2. The CDR3 length is 16 residues.

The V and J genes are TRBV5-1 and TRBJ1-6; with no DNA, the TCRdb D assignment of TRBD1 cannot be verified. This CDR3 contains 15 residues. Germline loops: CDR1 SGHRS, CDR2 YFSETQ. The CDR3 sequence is CASSLQGTENSPLHF.

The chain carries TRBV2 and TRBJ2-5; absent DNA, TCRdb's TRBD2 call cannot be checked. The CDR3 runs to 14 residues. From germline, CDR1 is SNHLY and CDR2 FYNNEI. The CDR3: CASGLAGGWETQYF.

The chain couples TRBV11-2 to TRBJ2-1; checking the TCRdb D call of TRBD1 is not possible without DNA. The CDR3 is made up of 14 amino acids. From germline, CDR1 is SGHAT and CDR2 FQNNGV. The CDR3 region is CASSRDRARNEQFF. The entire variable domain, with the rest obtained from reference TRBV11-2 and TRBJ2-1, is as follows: EAGVAQSPRYKIIEKRQSVAFWCNPISGHATLYWYQQILGQGPKLLIQFQNNGVVDDSQLPKDRFSAERLKGVDSTLKIQPAKLEDSAVYLCASSRDRARNEQFFGPGTRLTVL.

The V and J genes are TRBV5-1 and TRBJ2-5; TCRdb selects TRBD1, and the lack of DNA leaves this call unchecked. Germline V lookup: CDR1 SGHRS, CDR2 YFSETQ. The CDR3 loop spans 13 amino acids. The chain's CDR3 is CASSTPSKETQYF.

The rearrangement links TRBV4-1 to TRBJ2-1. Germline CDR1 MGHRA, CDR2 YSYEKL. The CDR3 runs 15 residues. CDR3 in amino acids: CASSQESDSYNEQFF.

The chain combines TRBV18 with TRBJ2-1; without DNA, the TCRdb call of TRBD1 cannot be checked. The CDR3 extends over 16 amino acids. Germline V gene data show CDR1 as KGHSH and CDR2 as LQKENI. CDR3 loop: CASSPRRQGSYNEQFF. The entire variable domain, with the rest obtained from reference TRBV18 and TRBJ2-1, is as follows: NAGVMQNPRHLVRRRGQEARLRCSPMKGHSHVYWYRQLPEEGLKFMVYLQKENIIDESGMPKERFSAEFPKEGPSILRIQQVVRGDSAAYFCASSPRRQGSYNEQFFGPGTRLTVL.

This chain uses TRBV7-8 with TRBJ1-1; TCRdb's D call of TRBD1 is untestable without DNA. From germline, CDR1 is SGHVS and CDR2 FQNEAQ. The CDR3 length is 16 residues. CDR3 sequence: CASSLAGGRVNTEAFF.

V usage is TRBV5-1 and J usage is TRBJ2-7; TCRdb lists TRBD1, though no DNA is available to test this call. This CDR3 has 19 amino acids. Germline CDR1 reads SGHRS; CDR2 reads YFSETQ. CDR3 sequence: CASSPRTGTGPSGSYEQYF.

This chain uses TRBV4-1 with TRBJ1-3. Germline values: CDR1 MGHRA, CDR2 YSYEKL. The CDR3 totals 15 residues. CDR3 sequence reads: CASTLGTASGNTVYF.